The 23 T cell receptor beta chains below all came from one sample that was sequenced in a study of blood T cell repertoires in COVID-19. Profiled with immunoSEQ multiplex PCR; TCRdb holds only in-frame clones, not every one. The sample has 140,000 to 150,000 clones; around 89% are singletons. Sequencing used peripheral blood. These receptors all come from a man aged 18 to 35 with COVID-19, enrolled during active disease.

This clone was recorded once. The chain employs TRBV20-1 and TRBJ2-7; TRBD2 is a possible D gene (6 bases). This CDR3 contains 13 residues. V lost 3 bases, J lost 4 bases, and 13 bases lay in between. The V gene's germline CDR1 is DFQATT and CDR2 SNEGSKA (reference sequence). This CDR3 reads CSASGGSGYEQYF. The CDR3 DNA reads as TGCAGTGCTAGTGGCGGTAGCGGATACGAGCAGTACTTC.

This clone showed up just once. The chain links TRBV18 to TRBJ2-2; the match to TRBD1 covers 8 bases. The CDR3 loop spans 15 amino acids. Losses at the gene ends were 1 base for V and 4 bases for J; bases not matched to a gene: 2. Germline V gene data show CDR1 as KGHSH and CDR2 as LQKENI. The chain's CDR3 is CASSPLTGGTGELFF. CDR3 nucleotide sequence: TGTGCCAGCTCACCACTAACAGGGGGCACCGGGGAGCTGTTTTTT.

This rearrangement joins TRBV28 to TRBJ2-7; a possible D gene is TRBD1 (6 bases). Trimming took off 1 base at V and 0 bases at J, with 19 bases between the two ends. Per the germline V gene, CDR1 is MDHEN and CDR2 is SYDVKM. CDR3 length: 18 residues. The CDR3 spells CASSLFPPLQGTSYEQYF. CDR3 nucleotide sequence: TGTGCCAGCAGTTTATTCCCTCCGCTGCAGGGGACCTCCTACGAGCAGTACTTC. The whole variable domain, filled in from reference TRBV28 and TRBJ2-7, reads DVKVTQSSRYLVKRTGEKVFLECVQDMDHENMFWYRQDPGLGLRLIYFSYDVKMKEKGDIPEGYSVSREKKERFSLILESASTNQTSMYLCASSLFPPLQGTSYEQYFGPGTRLTVT.

The chain couples TRBV2 to TRBJ1-2; tentatively, D is TRBD1 (6 bases). This CDR3 has 15 amino acids. Trimming removed 6 bases at V and 3 bases at J, with 17 bases between. The germline CDR1 and CDR2 sequences are SNHLY and FYNNEI. For the CDR3, the DNA is TGTGCCAGCAGCACAACAGGGCAGGCTTACTATGGCTACACCTTC. It is translated as CASSTTGQAYYGYTF.

The table lists this clone with a count of one. The rearrangement uses TRBV28 and TRBJ1-3; D is undetermined. The CDR3 runs to 15 residues. Germline lookup yields CDR1 MDHEN and CDR2 SYDVKM. Deletions cut 1 base from V and 0 bases from J, with 7 bases between. CDR3 nucleotide sequence: TGTGCCAGCAGTTTATCGGGGTCCTCTGGAAACACCATATATTTT. Translating gives CASSLSGSSGNTIYF.

The genes are TRBV9 and TRBJ2-1; TRBD2 is a possible D gene (5 bases). The germline V gene has CDR1 SGDLS and CDR2 YYNGEE. This CDR3 is built from 14 residues. Trimming shortened V by 2 bases and J by 1 base, and 7 bases separated the two germline ends. In DNA, the CDR3 is TGTGCCAGCAGCGTTGGCGGGTCCTACAATGAGCAGTTCTTC. Residues: CASSVGGSYNEQFF. Full variable domain (outside the CDR3, taken from reference TRBV9 and TRBJ2-1): DSGVTQTPKHLITATGQRVTLRCSPRSGDLSVYWYQQSLDQGLQFLIQYYNGEERAKGNILERFSAQQFPDLHSELNLSSLELGDSALYFCASSVGGSYNEQFFGPGTRLTVL.

V usage is TRBV28 and J usage is TRBJ2-3, with D possibly matching TRBD1 (5 bases). Trimming stripped 5 bases from V and 1 base from J, with 10 bases between. The CDR3 is 14 residues long. The germline V gene encodes CDR1 MDHEN and CDR2 SYDVKM. CDR3 nucleotides: TGTGCCAGCAGTGACTTGACAGGCACAGATACGCAGTATTTT. It is translated as CASSDLTGTDTQYF.

The genes are TRBV5-6 and TRBJ2-3; 7 bases line up with TRBD2. The V and J ends lost 3 bases and 3 bases, in that order; junction bases with no gene match: 7. This CDR3 has 15 residues. Germline V lookup: CDR1 SGHDT, CDR2 YYEEEE. CDR3 bases: TGTGCCAGCAGCTGGGGCACGGGGGGAACAGATACGCAGTATTTT. Translated, it gives CASSWGTGGTDTQYF.

The rearrangement uses TRBV6-6 and TRBJ2-1; 11 positions agree with TRBD1. Trimming removed 2 bases from V and 3 bases from J; junction bases left unmatched: 3. The CDR3 totals 16 residues. Germline V gene data show CDR1 as MNHNY and CDR2 as SVGAGI (reference sequence). The CDR3: CASSYGGTGGYNEQFF. The CDR3 DNA reads TGTGCCAGCAGTTACGGAGGGACAGGGGGCTACAATGAGCAGTTCTTC.

The gene calls are TRBV23-1 and TRBJ2-2, with TRBD2 matching 10 bases. TRBV23-1 is filed as an ORF, its function uncertain. This CDR3 is 17 amino acids long. J gave up 4 bases and V 0 bases, and 5 bases lay outside the gene matches. The CDR3 here is CASSQSSGRGGTGELFF. The CDR3 nucleotides are TGCGCCAGCAGTCAATCGAGCGGGAGGGGCGGCACCGGGGAGCTGTTTTTT.

The chain joins TRBV25-1 to TRBJ2-2; 8 nucleotides line up with TRBD2. V lost 6 bases and J lost 3; bases outside the gene matches: 6. The CDR3 spans 15 residues. Germline V gives CDR1 MGHDK, CDR2 SYGVNS. CDR3 sequence: CASRSGGRDTGELFF. CDR3 DNA: TGTGCCAGCAGGAGCGGGGGCCGAGACACCGGGGAGCTGTTTTTT.

This clone was observed once. The chain has TRBV13 and TRBJ2-7; 10 bases are a match to TRBD2. Germline trimming cut 5 bases from V and 6 bases from J; bases unmatched to any gene: 19. Per the germline V gene, CDR1 is PRHDT and CDR2 is FYEKMQ (reference sequence). This CDR3 is built from 18 residues. The CDR3 here is CASSPPPAGASGSREQYF. The DNA for the CDR3 is TGTGCCAGCAGCCCCCCTCCTGCTGGGGCTAGCGGGAGTCGCGAGCAGTACTTC.

The chain carries TRBV10-3 and TRBJ2-7; TRBD1 agrees at 7 bases. Germline CDR1 reads ENHRY; CDR2 reads SYGVKD. V shed 3 bases and J 3 bases; nucleotides not matched to a gene: 8. This CDR3 has 15 amino acids. The CDR3 DNA reads TGTGCCATCAGTGAATCCCGGGACAGCATCTACGAGCAGTACTTC. Translation gives CAISESRDSIYEQYF.

This chain links TRBV4-1 with TRBJ2-1; TRBD1 aligns across 9 bases. Germline CDR1 is MGHRA and CDR2 is YSYEKL. Losses at the gene ends were 0 bases for V and 8 bases for J; bases not matched to a gene: 5. The CDR3 totals 15 residues. CDR3 in amino acids: CASSQEDRGLDEQFF. In DNA form, the CDR3 reads TGCGCCAGCAGCCAAGAGGACAGGGGTTTGGATGAGCAGTTCTTC.

The chain links TRBV28 to TRBJ2-1; 8 positions match TRBD2. V shed 2 bases, J shed 0 bases, and the junction held 9 bases outside the gene matches. The CDR3 totals 18 residues. From germline, CDR1 is MDHEN and CDR2 SYDVKM. CDR3 sequence (DNA): TGTGCCAGCAGTTTAGGTCTAGCGGGCCAGACCTCCTACAATGAGCAGTTCTTC. Amino acid sequence: CASSLGLAGQTSYNEQFF.

J is TRBJ1-5 and V is TRBV6-5, with a weak D call TRBD1 (6 bases). The CDR3 has 13 residues. V shed 6 bases and J shed 6 bases, with 12 bases lying between them. CDR1 is MNHEY, CDR2 SVGAGI, per germline. This CDR3 is CASSTRGSQPQHF. CDR3 DNA sequence: TGTGCCAGCAGCACGAGGGGGAGTCAGCCCCAGCATTTT.

In this sample, this clone turned up once. The J gene is TRBJ2-7, the V gene TRBV24-1; D perhaps matches TRBD1 (5 bases). V lost 0 bases, J lost 5 bases, and 7 bases lay in between. This CDR3 is built from 13 residues. Per germline, CDR1 KGHDR and CDR2 SFDVKD. CDR3 bases: TGTGCCACCAGTGATTTGGCAGGGCACGAGCAGTACTTC. Translation gives CATSDLAGHEQYF.

A single count supports this clone. This rearrangement joins TRBV27 to TRBJ2-1, with 9 bases lining up with TRBD2. Germline CDR1 reads MNHEY; CDR2 reads SMNVEV (reference sequence). With V trimmed by 6 bases and J by 9 bases, 6 bases remained unmatched. The CDR3 runs 13 residues. This CDR3 reads CASRAGGAFEQFF. For the CDR3, the DNA is TGTGCCAGCAGGGCGGGAGGGGCCTTTGAGCAGTTCTTC.

The V gene is TRBV28, the J gene TRBJ1-2; D uncertain. Trimming cost V 4 bases and J 0 bases, with 6 bases left between them. The CDR3 is 13 amino acids. Germline V lookup: CDR1 MDHEN, CDR2 SYDVKM. The CDR3 coding sequence is TGTGCCAGCAGTTATCAGTCTAACTATGGCTACACCTTC. Its translation is CASSYQSNYGYTF.

The rearrangement uses TRBV10-3 and TRBJ1-1; D perhaps matches TRBD1 (6 bases). The V end was cut by 11 bases, the J end by 0 bases, with 19 bases between. CDR1 ENHRY and CDR2 SYGVKD come from the germline V gene. There are 15 residues in the CDR3. The CDR3 is CAASGQNVMNTEAFF. The CDR3 region has the DNA TGTGCCGCTTCGGGACAAAACGTAATGAACACTGAAGCTTTCTTT.

The V gene is TRBV30, the J gene TRBJ2-3; D ambiguous. The V end was cut by 2 bases, the J end by 6 bases, with 12 bases between. CDR1 GTSNPN and CDR2 SVGIG come from the germline V gene (reference sequence). This CDR3 is built from 13 residues. This CDR3 reads CAWSKAGPDTQYF. The CDR3 region has the DNA TGTGCCTGGAGTAAGGCAGGCCCGGATACGCAGTATTTT.

This clone was counted a single time. The chain has TRBV9 and TRBJ2-7; 13 bases line up with TRBD2. Trimming at V came to 3 bases and at J to 3 bases, leaving 3 bases not matched to a gene. There are 15 residues in the CDR3. Germline V gene sequence: CDR1 SGDLS, CDR2 YYNGEE. The CDR3 nucleotides are TGTGCCAGCAGCGCCGGGACTAGCGGGGTCTACGAGCAGTACTTC. Translating gives CASSAGTSGVYEQYF. The full variable domain, completed using reference TRBV9 and TRBJ2-7, is DSGVTQTPKHLITATGQRVTLRCSPRSGDLSVYWYQQSLDQGLQFLIQYYNGEERAKGNILERFSAQQFPDLHSELNLSSLELGDSALYFCASSAGTSGVYEQYFGPGTRLTVT.

As regards this clone: In the same sample, other DNA sequences code for this CDR3. The chain's CDR3 is CASRPTSGTYNEQFF. As DNA, the CDR3 is TGTGCCAGCAGACCGACTAGCGGGACCTACAATGAGCAGTTCTTC. The V and J genes are TRBV28 and TRBJ2-1; the match to TRBD2 covers 11 bases. Germline assignment: CDR1 MDHEN and CDR2 SYDVKM. V dropped 6 bases and J dropped 2; count of bases not matched to a gene: 3. This CDR3 spans 15 amino acids.